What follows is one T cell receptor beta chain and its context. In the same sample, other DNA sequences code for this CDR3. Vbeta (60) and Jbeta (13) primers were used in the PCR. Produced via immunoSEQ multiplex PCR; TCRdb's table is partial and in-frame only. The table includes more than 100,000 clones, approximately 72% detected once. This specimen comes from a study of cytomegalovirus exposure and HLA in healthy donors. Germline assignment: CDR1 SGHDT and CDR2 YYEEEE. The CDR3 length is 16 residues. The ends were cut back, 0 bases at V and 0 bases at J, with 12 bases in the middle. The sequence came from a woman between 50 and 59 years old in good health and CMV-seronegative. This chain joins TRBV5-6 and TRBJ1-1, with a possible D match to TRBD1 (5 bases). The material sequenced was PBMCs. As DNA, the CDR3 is TGTGCCAGCAGCTTGGTTACAGGAGCCCTGAACACTGAAGCTTTCTTT. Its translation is CASSLVTGALNTEAFF.